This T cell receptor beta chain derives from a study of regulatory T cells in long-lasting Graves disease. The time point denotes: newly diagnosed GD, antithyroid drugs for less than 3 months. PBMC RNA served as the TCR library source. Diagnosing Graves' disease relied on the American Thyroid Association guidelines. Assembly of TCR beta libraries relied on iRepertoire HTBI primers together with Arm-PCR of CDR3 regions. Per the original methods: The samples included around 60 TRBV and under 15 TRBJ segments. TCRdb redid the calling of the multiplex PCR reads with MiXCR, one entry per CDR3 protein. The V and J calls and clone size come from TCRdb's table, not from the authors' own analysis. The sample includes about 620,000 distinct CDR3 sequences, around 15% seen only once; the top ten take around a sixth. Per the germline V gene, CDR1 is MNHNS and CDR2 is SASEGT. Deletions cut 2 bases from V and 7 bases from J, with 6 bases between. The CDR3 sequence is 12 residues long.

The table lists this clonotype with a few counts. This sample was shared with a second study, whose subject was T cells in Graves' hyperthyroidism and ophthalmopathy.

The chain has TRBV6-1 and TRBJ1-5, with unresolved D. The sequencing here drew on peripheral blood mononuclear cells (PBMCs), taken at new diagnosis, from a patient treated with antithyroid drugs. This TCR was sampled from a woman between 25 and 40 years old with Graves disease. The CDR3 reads CASSEPRQPQHF. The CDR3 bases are TGTGCCAGCAGTGAACCACGGCAGCCCCAGCATTTT.